Each of the 18 T cell receptor beta chains below was sequenced from the same sample in a study of T cells in localized non-small cell lung cancer. Assay used: immunoSEQ multiplex PCR; TCRdb lists only in-frame clones, some missing. The data show roughly 1,700 clones, around a third seen once. The sequenced sample was normal lung tissue next to the tumor, obtained before any cancer treatment. All receptors come from a female donor older than 55 with stage I lung adenocarcinoma.

This clone showed up just a few times. The J gene is TRBJ1-6, the V gene TRBV11-3; D call uncertain. CDR1 SGHNT and CDR2 YENEEA come from the germline V gene. The CDR3 totals 19 residues. V lost 5 bases and J 1 base, leaving 21 bases between the germline ends. This CDR3 is CASSHTRFEWVSYNSPLHF. The CDR3 DNA sequence: TGTGCCAGCAGCCATACAAGATTCGAATGGGTGTCCTATAATTCACCCCTCCACTTT.

The chain has TRBV28 and TRBJ2-7, with D tentatively TRBD1 (5 bases). This CDR3 contains 12 residues. CDR1 MDHEN and CDR2 SYDVKM come from the germline V gene. The V gene lost 6 bases and the J gene lost 5 bases, with 11 bases spanning the gap. The CDR3 loop is CASRAGSDEQYF. CDR3 nucleotide sequence: TGTGCCAGCAGGGCAGGGTCGGACGAGCAGTACTTC.

Judged by abundance, this clone is medium-sized. The chain joins TRBV11-3 to TRBJ2-2; no reliable D call. Trimming stripped 5 bases from V and 8 bases from J, with 15 bases between. The V gene's germline CDR1 is SGHNT and CDR2 YENEEA. CDR3 length: 14 residues. CDR3 in amino acids: CASSPGGSAGELFF. DNA for the CDR3: TGTGCCAGCAGCCCGGGTGGCTCAGCTGGGGAGCTGTTTTTT.

The chain recombines TRBV6-8 with TRBJ1-1; 11 bases are shared with TRBD1. The germline V gene has CDR1 MNHGY and CDR2 SAAAGT. Germline trimming cut 7 bases from V and 4 bases from J; bases unmatched to any gene: 8. The CDR3 extends over 15 amino acids. The CDR3 loop reads CASIPGQGEVTEAFF. CDR3 coding DNA: TGTGCCAGCATCCCGGGACAGGGGGAAGTCACTGAAGCTTTCTTT.

The chain employs TRBV6-8 and TRBJ2-1; no reliable D call. This CDR3 is 12 amino acids long. From germline, CDR1 is MNHGY and CDR2 SAAAGT. Trimming stripped 4 bases from V and 2 bases from J, with 3 bases between. CDR3 protein: CASSFPYNEQFF. The CDR3 coding sequence is TGTGCCAGCAGTTTTCCCTACAATGAGCAGTTCTTC.

This chain joins TRBV19 and TRBJ1-5; 7 bases map to TRBD1. The V and J ends lost 2 bases and 4 bases, in that order; junction bases with no gene match: 8. The CDR3 covers 16 residues. Germline loops: CDR1 LNHDA, CDR2 SQIVND (reference sequence). CDR3 in amino acids: CASSIFPGGGNQPQHF. The CDR3 region has the DNA TGTGCCAGTAGTATATTTCCAGGGGGGGGAAATCAGCCCCAGCATTTT.

This clone counts as medium-sized. The chain carries TRBV4-1 and TRBJ1-2; D perhaps matches TRBD1 (5 bases). Between the trimmed V and J ends, which lost 0 bases and 4 bases, there was a span of 9 bases. The CDR3 covers 14 residues. Germline loops: CDR1 MGHRA, CDR2 YSYEKL. CDR3 region: CASSQDEGIYGYTF. Here the CDR3 DNA reads TGCGCCAGCAGCCAAGATGAGGGGATCTATGGCTACACCTTC.

The rearrangement uses TRBV1 and TRBJ2-5; the table names TRBD1, a call not compared with the DNA. TRBV1 is annotated as a pseudogene. This CDR3 contains 13 residues. For the CDR3, the DNA is TGCACCAGCATCGACAGGGTAGGCGAGACCCAGTACTTC. Translating gives CTSIDRVGETQYF.

The chain combines TRBV6-8 with TRBJ2-3; D uncertain. Trimming left V 0 bases short and J 5 bases short, with 3 bases between. The germline V gene has CDR1 MNHGY and CDR2 SAAAGT. This CDR3 comprises 12 residues. DNA of the CDR3: TGTGCCAGCAGTTACTCGAAAGATACGCAGTATTTT. Residues: CASSYSKDTQYF.

This clone was seen a few times. This rearrangement joins TRBV11-3 to TRBJ2-1, with 14 bases fitting TRBD2. The germline V gene has CDR1 SGHNT and CDR2 YENEEA. This CDR3 is built from 15 residues. The V gene end was trimmed by 5 bases and the J gene end by 9 bases; junction bases not matched to a gene: 6. This chain's CDR3 is CASSKGLAGASEQFF. Here the CDR3 DNA reads TGTGCCAGCAGCAAGGGACTAGCGGGAGCTAGTGAGCAGTTCTTC.

The chain employs TRBV15 and TRBJ1-4, with a possible D match to TRBD1 (6 bases). The CDR3 consists of 15 residues. Germline CDR1 is LNHNV and CDR2 is YYDKDF (reference sequence). The ends were cut back, 5 bases at V and 4 bases at J, with 14 bases in the middle. CDR3 sequence reads: CATSLPGAFNEKLFF. The CDR3 DNA sequence: TGTGCCACCAGCCTTCCGGGGGCCTTTAATGAAAAACTGTTTTTT.

This clone was seen more than once but under ten times. The chain has TRBV11-3 and TRBJ1-1, with 8 bases matching TRBD1. With V trimmed by 5 bases and J by 1 base, 3 bases remained unmatched. Germline V lookup: CDR1 SGHNT, CDR2 YENEEA. This CDR3 region has 14 residues. The CDR3 here is CASSLQGGNTEAFF. The CDR3 DNA reads TGTGCCAGCAGCCTACAGGGGGGGAACACTGAAGCTTTCTTT.

The V and J genes are TRBV12-2 and TRBJ1-1. TRBV12-2 is recorded as a pseudogene. The CDR3 consists of 15 residues. CDR3 residues: CASRLVIVMNTEAFF. DNA for the CDR3: TGTGCAAGTCGCTTAGTCATAGTCATGAACACTGAAGCTTTCTTT.

V gene TRBV5-1 combines with J gene TRBJ1-3; D call uncertain. Deletions cut 2 bases from V and 0 bases from J, with 6 bases between. Germline loops: CDR1 SGHRS, CDR2 YFSETQ. This CDR3 has 14 amino acids. CDR3 bases: TGCGCCAGCAGCTTAAGTATCTCTGGAAACACCATATATTTT. Amino acid sequence: CASSLSISGNTIYF.

This chain uses TRBV14 with TRBJ1-1; tentative D call: TRBD1 (5 bases). Trimming shortened V by 0 bases and J by 7 bases, and 12 bases separated the two germline ends. The CDR3 runs to 14 residues. Per the germline V gene, CDR1 is SGHDN and CDR2 is FVKESK. The CDR3 bases are TGTGCCAGCAGCCAAGAGGAAAAAGGACATGAAGCTTTCTTT. Protein sequence: CASSQEEKGHEAFF.

The chain recombines TRBV14 with TRBJ2-1; D gene unclear. The CDR3 contains 16 residues. Trimming shortened V by 3 bases and J by 0 bases, and 12 bases separated the two germline ends. Germline V gene data show CDR1 as SGHDN and CDR2 as FVKESK. In DNA form, the CDR3 reads TGTGCCAGCAGCCAGATTCTCCTGAGCTCCTACAATGAGCAGTTCTTC. Translation gives CASSQILLSSYNEQFF.

This rearrangement joins TRBV30 to TRBJ1-3; D is undetermined. Trimming shortened V by 1 base and J by 1 base, and 5 bases separated the two germline ends. Looked up from germline, CDR1 is GTSNPN and CDR2 is SVGIG (reference sequence). The CDR3 extends over 13 amino acids. CDR3 protein: CAWSGGSGNTIYF. As DNA, the CDR3 is TGTGCCTGGAGTGGAGGTTCTGGAAACACCATATATTTT. The whole variable domain, filled in from reference TRBV30 and TRBJ1-3, reads SQTIHQWPATLVQPVGSPLSLECTVEGTSNPNLYWYRQAAGRGLQLLFYSVGIGQISSEVPQNLSASRPQDRQFILSSKKLLLSDSGFYLCAWSGGSGNTIYFGEGSWLTVV.

This clone was detected only a few times. The chain uses TRBV15 and TRBJ2-3; 11 nucleotides match TRBD2. Losses at the gene ends were 4 bases for V and 6 bases for J; bases not matched to a gene: 6. This CDR3 spans 15 amino acids. Germline V CDR1 and CDR2: LNHNV, YYDKDF (reference sequence). CDR3 in amino acids: CATSTSGRYGDTQYF. Here the CDR3 DNA reads TGTGCCACCAGCACTAGCGGGAGGTACGGGGATACGCAGTATTTT. Full variable domain (rest looked up from reference TRBV15 and TRBJ2-3): DAMVIQNPRYQVTQFGKPVTLSCSQTLNHNVMYWYQQKSSQAPKLLFHYYDKDFNNEADTPDNFQSRRPNTSFCFLDIRSPGLGDTAMYLCATSTSGRYGDTQYFGPGTRLTVL.